Below are 7 T cell receptor beta chains sequenced from a single sample in a study of blood T cell repertoires in COVID-19. Assay: immunoSEQ multiplex PCR; the TCRdb copy retains only in-frame clones and omits some. The repertoire holds about 190,000 clones, over 75% seen once, with roughly 12% in the top ten. Sequencing input: peripheral blood. All receptors come from a woman in her fifties or sixties with acute or convalescent COVID-19.

V and J are TRBV2 and TRBJ2-7, with D possibly TRBD2 on 6 matching bases. Germline assignment: CDR1 SNHLY and CDR2 FYNNEI. V was cut by 6 bases and J by 2 bases, with 14 bases left in between. The CDR3 totals 14 residues. CDR3 sequence reads: CASRAGLAPYEQYF. CDR3 bases: TGTGCCAGCAGGGCGGGGCTAGCCCCCTACGAGCAGTACTTC.

In DNA, the CDR3 is TGTGCCTGGAGTGTTCATGACTATGGCTACACCTTC. It yields the protein CAWSVHDYGYTF. This chain links TRBV30 with TRBJ1-2; no reliable D call. V lost 0 bases and J lost 3, with 5 bases in between. This CDR3 is built from 12 residues. Per germline, CDR1 GTSNPN and CDR2 SVGIG (reference sequence).

The J gene is TRBJ1-1, the V gene TRBV6-5; D call uncertain. The CDR3 length is 15 residues. The germline V gene has CDR1 MNHEY and CDR2 SVGAGI. The V and J ends lost 0 bases and 1 base respectively, with 9 bases between them. In DNA, the CDR3 is TGTGCCAGCAGTTACTCGCAGGTGGCGAACACTGAAGCTTTCTTT. Translated, it gives CASSYSQVANTEAFF.

The gene calls are TRBV6-2 or TRBV6-3 and TRBJ2-1, with a possible D match to TRBD2 (5 bases). Germline lookup yields CDR1 MNHEY and CDR2 SVGEGT. There are 15 residues in the CDR3. Trimming removed 2 bases from V and 4 bases from J, with 12 bases in between. DNA of the CDR3: TGTGCCAGCAGTTACGGCGGGCTAGGATACAATGAGCAGTTCTTC. This translates into CASSYGGLGYNEQFF.

The chain links TRBV7-9 to TRBJ2-7; TRBD1 is a possible D gene (6 bases). Trimming left V 7 bases short and J 5 bases short, with 18 bases between. The germline V gene encodes CDR1 SEHNR and CDR2 FQNEAQ (reference sequence). CDR3 length: 14 amino acids. The CDR3 here is CASTLLTGLDEQYF. Written as DNA, the CDR3 is TGTGCCAGCACCCTATTGACAGGTTTGGACGAGCAGTACTTC.

This rearrangement joins TRBV29-1 to TRBJ2-7; possibly TRBD1 for D (6 bases). Between the trimmed V and J ends, which lost 0 bases and 8 bases, there was a span of 26 bases. The CDR3 loop spans 17 amino acids. In germline, CDR1 is SQVTM, CDR2 ANQGSEA. The CDR3 bases are TGCAGCGTTGAAGATCAAATTGGGATTCTGGGGGCAGAGAAGCAGTACTTC. Encoded protein: CSVEDQIGILGAEKQYF.

This clone showed up just a few times. The sample has other DNA sequences that encode this CDR3 too. The chain recombines TRBV12-3 or TRBV12-4 with TRBJ1-3; maybe TRBD1 (5 bases). The V and J ends lost 6 bases and 0 bases respectively, with 6 bases between them. The CDR3 covers 13 residues. Here the CDR3 reads CASRQGSGNTIYF. CDR3 DNA sequence: TGTGCCAGCAGGCAGGGCTCTGGAAACACCATATATTTT.